Sequencing of this T cell receptor (beta chain) was carried out in a study of shared clonotypes between healthy human individuals. Study-level points and caveats: Only a few donors were included, so the genetic and exposure-history diversity represented was limited. Generally, naive subsets came out with larger estimated richness than memory subsets.

Data came from immunoSEQ multiplex PCR; TCRdb stores just in-frame clones and leaves some out. The table records 2,500,000 or so clones, about 92% of them present only once. The V gene end was trimmed by 0 bases and the J gene end by 0 bases; junction bases not matched to a gene: 11. CDR1 MGHRA and CDR2 YSYEKL come from the germline V gene. The length of the CDR3 is 20 residues. Each of the donors was a healthy adult who was HIV-negative and had not had a recent acute infection or vaccination. Points on this clone: What it binds is not known.

The chain has TRBV4-1 and TRBJ2-2, with TRBD2 matching over 9 bases. Sequenced sample: naive CD4+ T cells sorted from blood. Subset specified: CD45RA+ positively selected. This receptor was identified in a man between 18 and 29 years old in good health. In DNA, the CDR3 is TGCGCCAGCAGCCAAGATAGGGGGCTAGCGGGGAGCGCGAACACCGGGGAGCTGTTTTTT. Its translation is CASSQDRGLAGSANTGELFF.